This T cell receptor beta chain was recorded in a study of T cell changes during pregnancy in multiple sclerosis. Assay used: immunoSEQ multiplex PCR; TCRdb lists only in-frame clones, some missing. The repertoire consists of under 110,000 clones, with about nine tenths occurring once and the leading ten covering approximately 1.6%. This CDR3 is built from 16 residues. Germline V gene lookup returns CDR1 LNHNV and CDR2 YYDKDF (reference sequence). V lost 0 bases to trimming and J lost 10 bases; unmatched junction nucleotides: 7. Here the sequenced sample was peripheral blood, taken after pregnancy. The chain carries TRBV15 and TRBJ2-1, with 12 positions matching TRBD2. This TCR was recovered from a female donor with multiple sclerosis, enrolled in a pregnancy study. CDR3 in amino acids: CATSRELAGGSGEQFF. Written as DNA, the CDR3 is TGTGCCACCAGCAGAGAGCTAGCGGGGGGGTCAGGGGAGCAGTTCTTC. The full variable domain, with the rest looked up from reference TRBV15 and TRBJ2-1, is DAMVIQNPRYQVTQFGKPVTLSCSQTLNHNVMYWYQQKSSQAPKLLFHYYDKDFNNEADTPDNFQSRRPNTSFCFLDIRSPGLGDTAMYLCATSRELAGGSGEQFFGPGTRLTVL.